This T cell receptor (beta chain) was sequenced during a study of cytomegalovirus exposure and HLA in healthy donors. Per germline, CDR1 SNHLY and CDR2 FYNNEI. With 2 bases clipped from V and 2 bases from J, the junction kept 7 bases outside the gene matches. The CDR3 covers 16 residues. The PCR had 60 Vbeta and 13 Jbeta primers. Repertoires were generated with immunoSEQ multiplex PCR, while TCRdb's copy carries only in-frame clones and drops some. There are around 110,000 clones in the sample; 65% to 75% occur only once, and over 4% lies in the top ten. Overall study results and limits: Another analysis was done later, and it associated approximately 18,000 TCR beta sequences with HLA alleles at 0.05 false discovery rate.

Concerning this clone: No antigen is known for it.

The chain links TRBV2 to TRBJ2-5, with 8 nucleotides matching TRBD2. Sequencing used PBMCs. This TCR came from a man younger than 40 in good health and CMV-seropositive. The CDR3 region has the DNA TGTGCCAGCAGTGAACGCCGCGGGGGGAATCAAGAGACCCAGTACTTC. Its translation: CASSERRGGNQETQYF.